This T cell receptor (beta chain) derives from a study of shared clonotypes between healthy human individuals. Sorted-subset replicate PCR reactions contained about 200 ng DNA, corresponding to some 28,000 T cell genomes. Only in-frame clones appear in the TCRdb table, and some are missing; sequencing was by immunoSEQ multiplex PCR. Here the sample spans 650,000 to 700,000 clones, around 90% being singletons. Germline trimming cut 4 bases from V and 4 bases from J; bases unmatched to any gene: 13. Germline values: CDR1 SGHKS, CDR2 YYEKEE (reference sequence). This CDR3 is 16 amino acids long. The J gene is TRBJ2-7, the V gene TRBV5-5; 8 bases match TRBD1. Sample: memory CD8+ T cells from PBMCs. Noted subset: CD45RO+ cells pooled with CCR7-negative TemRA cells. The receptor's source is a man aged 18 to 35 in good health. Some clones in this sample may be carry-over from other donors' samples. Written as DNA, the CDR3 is TGTGCCAGCAGCGGCGACATGGACAGGGCAGTTTACGAGCAGTACTTC. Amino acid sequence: CASSGDMDRAVYEQYF.